This T cell receptor (beta chain) was documented in a study of blood T cell repertoires in COVID-19. This clone was counted a few times. Different DNA sequences within this sample yield the same CDR3. Using immunoSEQ multiplex PCR, the repertoire was profiled, and TCRdb retains in-frame clones only, with some absent. The table lists some 50,000 clones, 70% to 90% of them singletons. This clonotype was sampled from a man aged 55 to 70 with acute or convalescent COVID-19. Sequenced: peripheral blood.

The CDR3 coding sequence is TGTGCCAGCAGCGACCGACAGGGTCCGAATGGCTACACCTTC. This codes for CASSDRQGPNGYTF. J is TRBJ1-2 and V is TRBV11-3, with TRBD1 identical over 7 bases. Unmatched junction bases numbered 9, after V lost 5 bases and J lost 6 bases. The germline V gene has CDR1 SGHNT and CDR2 YENEEA. CDR3 length: 14 residues. Full variable domain (missing parts from reference TRBV11-3 and TRBJ1-2): EAGVVQSPRYKIIEKKQPVAFWCNPISGHNTLYWYLQNLGQGPELLIRYENEEAVDDSQLPKDRFSAERLKGVDSTLKIQPAELGDSAVYLCASSDRQGPNGYTFGSGTRLTVV.